This T cell receptor (beta chain) was documented in a study of OX40 agonist ivuxolimab in advanced cancers. Study-level background: In this trial design, patients received ivuxolimab intravenously at 0.01 to 10 mg/kg every 2 weeks. Three patients responded partially, comprising one with hepatocellular carcinoma and two with cutaneous melanoma.

Regarding this clone: Antigen specificity is unknown.

The repertoire was sequenced with immunoSEQ multiplex PCR; TCRdb's copy has only in-frame clones and lacks some. The sample includes approximately 84,000 clones, 94% of them seen just once. Findings and caveats of the study: Averaging showed that CD8+ T cells had more expanded clones than CD4+ did. In a subset of nonresponders, normalized T-cell clonal expansion was also low.

Trimming left V 4 bases short and J 6 bases short, with 13 bases between. The CDR3 runs to 13 residues. Per germline, CDR1 GTSNPN and CDR2 SVGIG (reference sequence). The clonotype comes from an adult with an advanced solid tumor such as melanoma, head and neck, liver or kidney cancer. The sample was CD4+ or CD8+ T cells sorted from blood, taken in a trial of the OX40 agonist ivuxolimab. J is TRBJ2-1 and V is TRBV30; D possibly corresponds to TRBD1 (6 bases). CDR3 in DNA: TGTGCCTGGAATTGGGGGCGCCCCAATGAGCAGTTCTTC. Residues: CAWNWGRPNEQFF.